The present T cell receptor (beta chain) was sequenced within a study of T-cell memory formation after mild COVID-19 (dated by TCRdb to the early 2020s). About the study as a whole: TCR sequence clusters from the two donors were found to be largely donor specific. Longitudinal TCRalpha and TCRbeta repertoire sequencing tracked T-cell clones expanding and contracting after mild COVID-19 in two donors. Two young, previously healthy adult volunteers, one female and one male, were included in the cohort. Here is what the overall study found, with its caveats: Some responding clones were detected in pre-infection memory, which suggested that pre-existing cross-reactive memory T cells had joined the SARS-CoV-2 response. Contracting CD4+ clones were found mainly in CM and EM memory subsets, while CD8+ clones were enriched in EMRA. From day 15 to 85, contracting clones showed balanced CD4/CD8 phenotypes, whereas a second wave of clones that expanded from day 15 to 37 leaned towards CD4+. SARS-CoV-2 specificity of the second-wave clones peaking on day 37 was not confirmed. The study covered only a couple of mild cases, and larger cohorts including severe cases with pre-infection samples were considered necessary.

Instrument used: Illumina NovaSeq 6000. TCRalpha and TCRbeta cDNA libraries were constructed by 5'RACE with constant-segment primers, with sample barcodes and unique molecular identifiers being introduced. Trizol reagent was used to extract RNA from every sample. Libraries were amplified in two PCR steps, with a second sample barcode and Illumina TruSeq adapters added in the second step. Sequencing of the libraries was done on an Illumina NovaSeq, producing 2 x 150 bp paired-end reads. Per the source publication's procedure: The reads were demultiplexed and collapsed into UMI-guided consensus sequences using migec v1.2.7. Using mixcr v2.1.11, the UMI consensuses were aligned to TRA and TRB V and J templates and assembled into clonotypes. A clonotype was counted as expanded or contracted only if both edgeR and NoisET called the change significant, with noise models trained on biological replicates. For edgeR calls, the thresholds were a false discovery rate-adjusted p below 0.01 and a log2 fold-change of 1. As an exploratory analysis of dynamics, PCA with hierarchical clustering was applied to max-normalized trajectories of the 1000 most abundant clonotypes. Separately sequenced CD4+ and CD8+ repertoires were used to assign the CD4 or CD8 phenotype of responding clones. TCRdb reran the public reads through fastp at Q25 and MiXCR, keeping productive beta chains. Here each entry gathers all rows of one CDR3 protein and keeps the most common genes and DNA. The V and J calls and clone size come from TCRdb's table, not from the authors' own analysis. The sample contains about 340,000 distinct CDR3 sequences, roughly 15% of them found a single time. Of the sample, around 22% is held by the ten largest clones.

Ficoll-Paque density gradient centrifugation was the method used to isolate PBMCs. In the case of this clonotype: The clone's antigen remains unknown. Base qualities were left out, and no much larger clone turns up one base away.

The receptor was derived from a man aged 18 to 29 who had mild COVID-19 (a few samples of this study predate the infection). The sample titles of this study are shuffled in the database, so cell type and time point are left out; the donor was told from shared clones. Specimen: PBMCs or a T cell subset sorted from them (not recorded which).

The DNA reads TGTGCCAGCAGCGTAGGTGCAGGGCACACGGTTGAAGCTTTCTTT. It translates to CASSVGAGHTVEAFF. This chain is built from TRBV9 and TRBJ1-1; TRBD1 is perhaps the D gene, given 5 matching bases. In the germline V gene, CDR1 corresponds to SGDLS and CDR2 to YYNGEE. Trimming takes 0 bases from V and 7 bases from J, and the germline ends sit 16 bases apart. There are 15 amino acids in the CDR3, from cysteine to phenylalanine inclusive. Kept here is only the CDR3 DNA, which spans 45 bases and is read in frame from base 1.